These T cell receptor beta chains were read from a single sample in a study of cytomegalovirus exposure and HLA in healthy donors. Libraries were prepared by immunoSEQ multiplex PCR; TCRdb keeps only in-frame clonotypes and omits some of them. The repertoire consists of approximately 100,000 clones, with around three quarters occurring once and the leading ten covering roughly 8.3%. The sample consisted of PBMCs. The receptors stem from a human donor in good health. Both conserved end residues are part of each CDR3. D genes are given only for firm matches. The size field is filled for only some rows; it gives once, few, many or a size class.

V gene	J gene	CDR3 length	D gene	clone size	CDR3 DNA	CDR3 protein
TRBV18	TRBJ1-1	15	-	-	TGTGCCAGCTCACCAGGAGATTTACCGAACACTGAAGCTTTCTTT	CASSPGDLPNTEAFF
TRBV7-9	TRBJ1-1	17	TRBD1	few	TGTGCCAGCAGCCCCACCGGCAGAACAGGGGCTATCACTGAAGCTTTCTTT	CASSPTGRTGAITEAFF
TRBV7-2	TRBJ2-2	14	-	-	TGTGCCAGCAGGTTTCCCCGGGAGACCGGGGAGCTGTTTTTT	CASRFPRETGELFF
TRBV6-6	TRBJ1-1	13	TRBD1	few	TGTGCCAGCAGGGAAACAGGGGACACTGAAGCTTTCTTT	CASRETGDTEAFF
TRBV5-6	TRBJ1-6	15	-	-	TGTGCCAGCAGCTTTGAGGAAGGGGCGGATTCACCCCTCCACTTT	CASSFEEGADSPLHF
TRBV19	TRBJ2-3	18	TRBD2	-	TGTGCCAGTAGTATAGATCGGCTAGCGGGGGCCAGCACAGATACGCAGTATTTT	CASSIDRLAGASTDTQYF
TRBV5-1	TRBJ2-7	15	TRBD1	-	TGCGCCAGCAGAGAACCCGGGACAGGGGGCTCCGAGCAGTACTTC	CASREPGTGGSEQYF
TRBV29-1	TRBJ1-2	14	TRBD1	-	TGCAGCGTTTATCCGAGGACAGGCGTGAGTGGCTACACCTTC	CSVYPRTGVSGYTF
TRBV10-2	TRBJ1-2	13	-	-	TGCGCCAGCAGTGGACAGCTAGATTATGGCTACACCTTC	CASSGQLDYGYTF
TRBV7-6	TRBJ2-1	16	TRBD2	-	TGTGCCAGCAGCTTGGGGACTAGCGGGAGGAACAATGAGCAGTTCTTC	CASSLGTSGRNNEQFF
TRBV7-9	TRBJ2-5	13	TRBD2	once	TGTGCCAGCAGCTTGGGGACTAGCGGATCCCAGTACTTC	CASSLGTSGSQYF
TRBV2	TRBJ1-6	14	-	-	TGTGCCAGCAGTGACACGGGAAGGAATTCACCCCTCCACTTT	CASSDTGRNSPLHF
TRBV14	TRBJ2-7	15	-	-	TGTGCCAGCAGCCAAGAGTACTCGCGGACCTACGAGCAGTACTTC	CASSQEYSRTYEQYF
TRBV14	TRBJ1-2	14	TRBD1	few	TGTGCCAGCAGCCCCTGGGGACAGGGGAGCGGCTACACCTTC	CASSPWGQGSGYTF
TRBV5-1	TRBJ1-3	15	-	-	TGCGCCAGCAGCTTGCAACAGGGATCTGGAAACACCATATATTTT	CASSLQQGSGNTIYF
TRBV19	TRBJ1-2	14	-	-	TGTGCCAGTAGTATAAACGGGGCTAACTATGGCTACACCTTC	CASSINGANYGYTF
TRBV27	TRBJ2-2	16	-	-	TGTGCCAGCAGTCCCGTACTCCCTCAGGGATCCGGGGAGCTGTTTTTT	CASSPVLPQGSGELFF
TRBV9	TRBJ2-5	14	-	-	TGTGCCAGCAGCGTTTTAGGGGCGTGGGAGACCCAGTACTTC	CASSVLGAWETQYF
TRBV2	TRBJ1-1	11	-	-	TGTGCCAGCGAGGGGAACACTGAAGCTTTCTTT	CASEGNTEAFF
TRBV4-3	TRBJ2-1	14	TRBD1	-	TGCGCCAGCAGCCACGGACAGGGGGCCGGTGAGCAGTTCTTC	CASSHGQGAGEQFF
TRBV4-1	TRBJ1-1	18	-	once	TGCGCCAGCAGCCAAGATCATTTGGCAGCAGGAGGGAACACTGAAGCTTTCTTT	CASSQDHLAAGGNTEAFF